The 16 T cell receptor beta chains presented below share a single source sample, sequenced in a study of T-cell memory formation after mild COVID-19. TCRdb used MiXCR to reprocess the 5' RACE reads, holding one entry per CDR3 protein. The table lists a few hundred thousand distinct CDR3 sequences, around 19% of them singletons, with roughly 21% in the top ten. Material for sequencing was PBMCs or a T cell subset sorted from them (not recorded which). These receptors were collected from a man between 18 and 29 years old who had mild COVID-19 (a few samples of this study predate the infection). Cell type and time point are not known.

There are a few counts of this clonotype. The chain employs TRBV14 and TRBJ1-6; D is uncertain. CDR3 size: 15 residues. With 0 bases removed from V and 8 bases from J, the gap between germline ends came to 11 bases. Germline assignment: CDR1 SGHDN and CDR2 FVKESK. The CDR3 region is CASSQDIFSHSPLHF. The CDR3, as DNA: TGTGCCAGCAGCCAAGACATATTCAGCCATTCACCCCTCCACTTT.

This clonotype was counted between two and nine times. The chain uses TRBV18 and TRBJ2-1; TRBD1 agrees at 8 bases. Germline values: CDR1 KGHSH, CDR2 LQKENI. V lost 3 bases, J lost 7 bases, and 5 bases stayed unmatched. The CDR3 totals 14 residues. The CDR3 sequence: CASSPNRGRNEQFF. Written as DNA, the CDR3 is TGTGCCAGCTCACCTAACAGGGGGAGGAATGAGCAGTTCTTC.

This clonotype was seen a handful of times. V usage is TRBV6-2 or TRBV6-3 and J usage is TRBJ2-5; D not certain. With 10 bases removed from V and 1 base from J, the gap between germline ends came to 16 bases. The length of the CDR3 is 14 residues. The germline V gene has CDR1 MNHEY and CDR2 SVGEGT. The CDR3 sequence is CATVRAASQETQYF. DNA for the CDR3: TGTGCCACCGTTCGGGCCGCGAGCCAAGAGACCCAGTACTTC.

The J gene is TRBJ2-3, the V gene TRBV10-3; 9 positions agree with TRBD1. Per the germline V gene, CDR1 is ENHRY and CDR2 is SYGVKD. The CDR3 is 17 residues long. J was trimmed by 3 bases and V by 0 bases; bases with no gene match: 7. The CDR3 DNA reads as TGTGCCATCAGTGAGTCGGGGGACAGGGACAATACAGATACGCAGTATTTT. Translating gives CAISESGDRDNTDTQYF.

This clonotype has a handful of counts. This rearrangement joins TRBV9 to TRBJ1-3, with D possibly being TRBD1 (5 bases). This CDR3 spans 14 amino acids. The V gene's germline CDR1 is SGDLS and CDR2 YYNGEE. Trimming removed 0 bases from V and 2 bases from J, with 6 bases in between. The CDR3 DNA reads as TGTGCCAGCAGCGTAGCAGGGCCTGGAAACACCATATATTTT. The encoded protein is CASSVAGPGNTIYF.

V is TRBV20-1 and J is TRBJ2-5, with 9 bases aligning to TRBD2. J lost 1 base, V lost 5 bases, and 5 bases had no gene match. From germline, CDR1 is DFQATT and CDR2 SNEGSKA (reference sequence). The CDR3 is made up of 14 amino acids. The DNA of the CDR3 is TGCAGTGCTGCGGGGGGGCTGGGCCAAGAGACCCAGTACTTC. It translates to CSAAGGLGQETQYF.

In its sample, this clonotype was seen a few times. This rearrangement joins TRBV20-1 to TRBJ2-3, with TRBD2 matching over 13 bases. Germline V gene sequence: CDR1 DFQATT, CDR2 SNEGSKA (reference sequence). This CDR3 is 14 amino acids long. V shed 2 bases and J 5 bases; nucleotides not matched to a gene: 1. DNA for the CDR3: TGCAGTGCTAGAACTAGCGGGGGGGAAGATACGCAGTATTTT. Protein sequence: CSARTSGGEDTQYF.

In its sample, this clonotype was seen a few times. This chain joins TRBV4-3 and TRBJ1-1; D is perhaps TRBD1 (6 bases). Trimming took 0 bases from V and 4 from J, leaving 9 bases between them. Per germline, CDR1 LGHNA and CDR2 YSLEER. The CDR3 loop spans 14 amino acids. CDR3 protein: CASSQDQGRTEAFF. The CDR3 DNA sequence: TGCGCCAGCAGCCAAGATCAGGGGCGCACTGAAGCTTTCTTT.

The chain has TRBV6-5 and TRBJ2-1, with D tentatively TRBD1 (6 bases). V was clipped by 6 bases and J by 2 bases, with 14 bases between them. The CDR3 contains 15 residues. Looked up from germline, CDR1 is MNHEY and CDR2 is SVGAGI. The CDR3: CASSDTGPTYNEQFF. The CDR3 nucleotides read TGTGCCAGCAGCGATACAGGGCCGACCTACAATGAGCAGTTCTTC.

This clonotype was found a few times. The rearrangement uses TRBV12-3 or TRBV12-4 and TRBJ2-1, with TRBD2 matching over 10 bases. V lost 5 bases to trimming and J lost 7 bases; unmatched junction nucleotides: 8. The CDR3 spans 15 residues. Here the CDR3 DNA reads TGTGCCAGCAGTCTCCAAGCGGGGGGGCTTAATGAGCAGTTCTTC. Amino acid sequence: CASSLQAGGLNEQFF.

This clonotype was found a few times. The chain carries TRBV5-1 and TRBJ1-1, with D possibly matching TRBD1 (6 bases). Trimming cost V 3 bases and J 7 bases, with 19 bases left between them. Per the germline V gene, CDR1 is SGHRS and CDR2 is YFSETQ. The length of the CDR3 is 15 residues. For the CDR3, the DNA is TGCGCCAGCAGCTCAGCCTTGACACAGGGCATTGAAGCTTTCTTT. It translates to CASSSALTQGIEAFF.

This clonotype was seen a handful of times. CDR3 DNA sequence: TGCAGTGCTAGAGATCTACCTCTTTCCTCCTACGAGCAGTACGTC. This codes for CSARDLPLSSYEQYV. This sequence joins TRBV20-1 and TRBJ2-7; D ambiguous. This CDR3 region has 15 residues. Trimming removed 0 bases from V and 0 bases from J, with 12 bases in between. Germline V gives CDR1 DFQATT, CDR2 SNEGSKA (reference sequence).

There are a few counts of this clonotype. The CDR3 DNA follows: TGTGCCATCAGAGATCCAGGGGGGTCCACTGAAGCTTTCTTT. Amino acid sequence: CAIRDPGGSTEAFF. The chain uses TRBV10-3 and TRBJ1-1; TRBD1 agrees at 7 bases. Unmatched junction bases numbered 8, after V lost 6 bases and J lost 4 bases. Germline values: CDR1 ENHRY, CDR2 SYGVKD. This CDR3 contains 14 residues.

This clonotype was detected only a few times. This chain joins TRBV7-9 and TRBJ2-3; D is possibly TRBD2 (6 bases). Germline-derived CDR1 and CDR2 are SEHNR and FQNEAQ (reference sequence). V shed 5 bases and J shed 4 bases, with 19 bases lying between them. The CDR3 sequence is 16 residues long. The CDR3 here is CASSRQPGVNADTQYF. The CDR3 DNA reads as TGTGCCAGCAGCCGGCAGCCGGGGGTAAATGCAGATACGCAGTATTTT.

CDR3 residues: CASSLSFEGLASNEQFF. In DNA form, the CDR3 reads TGTGCCAGCAGCTTGTCCTTTGAGGGACTAGCGAGCAATGAGCAGTTCTTC. The rearrangement joins TRBV5-5 to TRBJ2-1; 10 bases match TRBD2. Germline V gives CDR1 SGHKS, CDR2 YYEKEE (reference sequence). V lost 1 base and J lost 6; bases outside the gene matches: 10. The CDR3 spans 17 residues.

This clonotype appeared a few times. This chain joins TRBV27 and TRBJ2-3; 7 bases are a match to TRBD2. This CDR3 contains 18 residues. The germline gives CDR1 MNHEY, CDR2 SMNVEV (reference sequence). The J segment lost 1 base and the V segment lost 1 base, leaving 11 bases of the junction unmatched. The CDR3 spells CASSLWSTSRGGTDTQYF. CDR3 coding DNA: TGTGCCAGCAGTTTATGGTCCACATCTCGGGGGGGCACAGATACGCAGTATTTT.